A selection of T cell receptor beta chains follows, all from one sample in a study of shared clonotypes between healthy human individuals. The assay was immunoSEQ multiplex PCR, and TCRdb's table has in-frame clones only and misses some. The data show over a million clones, 96% seen once. Sequencing input: naive CD4+ T cells sorted from blood. The receptors shown here come from a man under 40 in good health. Each CDR3 is given with its conserved first and last residue. D genes are given only for firm matches. Clone size is shown for a subset of rows, as once, few, many or a class of expanded clone.

TRBV12-5,TRBJ2-5,TRBD2,once,CASGQFVSGGVAQYF,TGTGCTAGTGGACAGTTTGTATCGGGAGGGGTTGCCCAGTACTTC
TRBV9,TRBJ2-3,TRBD2,.,CASSPHIWREEDTQYF,TGTGCCAGCAGCCCCCATATCTGGCGGGAGGAGGATACGCAGTATTTT
TRBV9,TRBJ2-2,TRBD1,.,CASSFRTGGAGELFF,TGTGCCAGCAGCTTCAGGACAGGGGGTGCCGGGGAGCTGTTTTTT
TRBV9,TRBJ2-7,.,.,CASSVYPEVYEQYF,TGTGCCAGCAGCGTATACCCAGAAGTCTACGAGCAGTACTTC
TRBV5-1,TRBJ1-4,.,once,CASSLAGSNEKLFF,TGCGCCAGCAGCTTGGCCGGGAGTAATGAAAAACTGTTTTTT
TRBV19,TRBJ2-1,TRBD1,.,CASSPGGVGNEQFF,TGTGCCAGTAGTCCAGGGGGTGTAGGCAATGAGCAGTTCTTC
TRBV7-8,TRBJ2-3,.,once,CASSLETGFTDTQYF,TGTGCCAGCAGCTTAGAAACAGGGTTCACAGATACGCAGTATTTT
TRBV9,TRBJ2-1,.,.,CASSVTDTIRNEQFF,TGTGCCAGCAGCGTAACGGACACAATTAGGAATGAGCAGTTCTTC
TRBV7-9,TRBJ2-7,.,.,CASSLAAEQYF,TGTGCCAGCAGCTTAGCGGCCGAGCAGTACTTC
TRBV5-1,TRBJ2-1,TRBD2,.,CASSSLASDEQFF,TGCGCCAGCAGCTCACTAGCGTCGGATGAGCAGTTCTTC
TRBV5-4,TRBJ2-5,.,.,CASSLLQETQYF,TGTGCCAGCAGCCTCCTCCAAGAGACCCAGTACTTC
TRBV18,TRBJ2-1,.,.,CASSWGRYNEQFF,TGTGCCAGCTCTTGGGGGCGTTACAATGAGCAGTTCTTC
TRBV7-9,TRBJ2-5,.,.,CASSLDFAEETQYF,TGTGCCAGCAGCTTAGATTTTGCCGAGGAGACCCAGTACTTC
TRBV28,TRBJ2-4,TRBD2,.,CASSLAGGGLAKNIQYF,TGTGCCAGCAGTTTAGCGGGAGGAGGATTAGCCAAAAACATTCAGTACTTC
TRBV15,TRBJ2-3,.,.,CATSSRLPPGTDTQYF,TGTGCCACCAGCAGCCGATTGCCGCCGGGCACAGATACGCAGTATTTT
TRBV5-4,TRBJ2-2,TRBD2,.,CASSTVTSGLAGELFF,TGTGCCAGCAGTACGGTGACTAGCGGATTAGCCGGGGAGCTGTTTTTT
TRBV4-3,TRBJ2-1,TRBD1,.,CASSPRTGTFSPSSYNEQFF,TGCGCCAGCAGCCCACGGACAGGGACCTTTTCTCCGTCCTCCTACAATGAGCAGTTCTTC
TRBV30,TRBJ1-2,.,.,CAWSRQLGTDGYTF,TGTGCCTGGAGCCGTCAATTAGGGACTGACGGCTACACCTTC
TRBV9,TRBJ2-1,TRBD1,.,CASSSDRGRWYEQFF,TGTGCCAGCAGCTCTGACAGGGGGCGCTGGTATGAGCAGTTCTTC
TRBV14,TRBJ2-1,TRBD2,.,CASSPSGTKNNEQFF,TGTGCCAGCAGCCCGAGCGGGACTAAAAACAATGAGCAGTTCTTC
TRBV5-3,TRBJ2-5,TRBD1,.,CASSLGQAQETQYF,TGTGCCAGCAGCCTAGGACAGGCCCAAGAGACCCAGTACTTC
TRBV5-1,TRBJ2-1,.,.,CASSLVRGSYNEQFF,TGCGCCAGCAGCTTGGTTCGGGGATCGTACAATGAGCAGTTCTTC
TRBV29-1,TRBJ2-5,.,.,CSAERQEETQYF,TGCAGCGCCGAGAGACAGGAAGAGACCCAGTACTTC
TRBV9,TRBJ2-5,.,once,CASSVRDSLRGETQYF,TGTGCCAGCAGCGTTCGGGACTCCCTAAGGGGGGAGACCCAGTACTTC
TRBV19,TRBJ2-7,.,.,CASSIVAGATYEQYF,TGTGCCAGTAGTATAGTCGCGGGGGCCACCTACGAGCAGTACTTC
TRBV14,TRBJ2-7,TRBD2,once,CASRLAGGGEQYF,TGTGCCAGCAGACTAGCGGGGGGAGGCGAGCAGTACTTC
TRBV9,TRBJ1-1,.,.,CASSSPWDTEAFF,TGTGCCAGCAGCTCCCCATGGGACACTGAAGCTTTCTTT
TRBV18,TRBJ1-5,TRBD1,.,CASSGLDRGKSNQPQHF,TGTGCCAGCTCAGGCTTAGACAGGGGGAAGTCAAATCAGCCCCAGCATTTT
TRBV28,TRBJ1-5,.,.,CASSFGPALNQPQHF,TGTGCCAGCAGTTTCGGGCCTGCGTTGAATCAGCCCCAGCATTTT
TRBV9,TRBJ2-2,.,once,CASSVVVGELFF,TGTGCCAGCAGCGTAGTGGTCGGGGAGCTGTTTTTT
TRBV7-2,TRBJ2-2,.,once,CASSRQSTGELFF,TGTGCCAGCAGCCGACAGTCCACCGGGGAGCTGTTTTTT